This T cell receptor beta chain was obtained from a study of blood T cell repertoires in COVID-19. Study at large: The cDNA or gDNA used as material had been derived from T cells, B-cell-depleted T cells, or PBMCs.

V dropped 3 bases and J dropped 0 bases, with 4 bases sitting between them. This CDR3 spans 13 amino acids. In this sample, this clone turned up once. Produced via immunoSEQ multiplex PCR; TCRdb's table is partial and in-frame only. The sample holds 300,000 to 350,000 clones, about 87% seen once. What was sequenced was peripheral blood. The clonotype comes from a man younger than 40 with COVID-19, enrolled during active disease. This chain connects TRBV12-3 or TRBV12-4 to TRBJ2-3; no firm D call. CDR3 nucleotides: TGTGCCAGCAGTTTGCGTAGCACAGATACGCAGTATTTT. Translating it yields CASSLRSTDTQYF.